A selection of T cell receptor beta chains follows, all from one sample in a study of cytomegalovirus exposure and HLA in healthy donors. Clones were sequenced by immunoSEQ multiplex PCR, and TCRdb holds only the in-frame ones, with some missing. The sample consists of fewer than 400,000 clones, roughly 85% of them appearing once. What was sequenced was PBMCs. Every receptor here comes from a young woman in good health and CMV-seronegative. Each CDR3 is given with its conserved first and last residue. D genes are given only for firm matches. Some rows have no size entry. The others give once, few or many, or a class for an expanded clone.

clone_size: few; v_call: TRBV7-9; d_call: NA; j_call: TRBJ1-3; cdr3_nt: TGTGCCAGCAACTCGGGGGAATCTGGAAACACCATATATTTT; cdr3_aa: CASNSGESGNTIYF
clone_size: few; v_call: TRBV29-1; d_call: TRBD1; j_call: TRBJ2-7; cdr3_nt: TGCAGCGCTCTACCCGGACAGGGCGGGCAGTACTTC; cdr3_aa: CSALPGQGGQYF
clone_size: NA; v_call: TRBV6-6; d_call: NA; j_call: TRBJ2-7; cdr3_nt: TGTGCCAGCAGTTACTCGTGGACAGAGGGCGAGCAGTACTTC; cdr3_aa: CASSYSWTEGEQYF
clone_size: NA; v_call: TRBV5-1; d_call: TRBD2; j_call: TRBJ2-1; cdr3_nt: TGCGCCAGCAGCGAGGGACTAGCCGCACCGAGCTCCTACAATGAGCAGTTCTTC; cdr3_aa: CASSEGLAAPSSYNEQFF
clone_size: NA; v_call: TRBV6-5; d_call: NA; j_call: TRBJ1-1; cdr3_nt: TGTGCCAGCAGTTATTGGTTCACAGGAGTGAACACTGAAGCTTTCTTT; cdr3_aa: CASSYWFTGVNTEAFF
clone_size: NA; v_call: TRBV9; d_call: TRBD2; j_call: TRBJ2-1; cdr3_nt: TGTGCCAGCAGCGTAGCTCCAGCGGGAGCTGGCAATGAGCAGTTCTTC; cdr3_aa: CASSVAPAGAGNEQFF
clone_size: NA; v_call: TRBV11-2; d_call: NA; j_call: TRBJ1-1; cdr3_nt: TGTGCCAGCAGCTTCGACTCGGCCCTTACTGAAGCTTTCTTT; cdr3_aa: CASSFDSALTEAFF
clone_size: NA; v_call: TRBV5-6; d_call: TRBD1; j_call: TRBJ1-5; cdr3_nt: TGTGCCAGCAGCTTGCAGGGGGCTAGCAATCAGCCCCAGCATTTT; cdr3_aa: CASSLQGASNQPQHF
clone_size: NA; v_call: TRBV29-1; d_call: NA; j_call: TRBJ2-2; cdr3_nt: TGCAGCGTTGAAACCGGGGTTTTGGCCGGGGAGCTGTTTTTT; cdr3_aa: CSVETGVLAGELFF
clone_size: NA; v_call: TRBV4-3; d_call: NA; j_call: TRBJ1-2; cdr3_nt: TGCGCCAGCAGCCAAGTAAGGAGCAGTCCTGGCTACACCTTC; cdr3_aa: CASSQVRSSPGYTF
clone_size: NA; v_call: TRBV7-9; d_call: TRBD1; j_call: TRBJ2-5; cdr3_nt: TGTGCCAGCAGCCCCGCTTCCGGGACAGCCGAAGAGACCCAGTACTTC; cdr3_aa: CASSPASGTAEETQYF
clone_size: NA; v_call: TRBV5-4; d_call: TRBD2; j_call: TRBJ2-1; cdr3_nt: TGTGCCAGCAGCTTGGGGACTAGCGGTGGAGGTGAGCAGTTCTTC; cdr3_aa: CASSLGTSGGGEQFF
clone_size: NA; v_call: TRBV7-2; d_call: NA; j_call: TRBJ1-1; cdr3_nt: TGTGCCAGCAGCTTCGGGGTGGCGAACACTGAAGCTTTCTTT; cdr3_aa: CASSFGVANTEAFF
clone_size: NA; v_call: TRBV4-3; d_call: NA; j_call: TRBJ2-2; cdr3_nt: TGCGCCAGCAGCCAGGGGGGGGCGCCCACCGGGGAGCTGTTTTTT; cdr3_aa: CASSQGGAPTGELFF
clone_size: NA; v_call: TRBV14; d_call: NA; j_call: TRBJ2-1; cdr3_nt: TGTGCCAGCAGCCAATGGACAGCGGGACCATACAATGAGCAGTTCTTC; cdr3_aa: CASSQWTAGPYNEQFF
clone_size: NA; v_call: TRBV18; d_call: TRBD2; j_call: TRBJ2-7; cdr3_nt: TGTGCCAGCTCTCCGGGACTAGCGGGAGGAGGGTCCTACGAGCAGTACTTC; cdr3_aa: CASSPGLAGGGSYEQYF
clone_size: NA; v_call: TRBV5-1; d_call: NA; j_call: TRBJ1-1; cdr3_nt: TGCGCCAGCAGCTTGGGGGAGATGAACACTGAAGCTTTCTTT; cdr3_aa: CASSLGEMNTEAFF
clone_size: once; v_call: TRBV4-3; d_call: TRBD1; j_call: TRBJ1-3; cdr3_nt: TGCGCCAGCAGCCAAGATCACGGGACAGCCTCTGGAAACACCATATATTTT; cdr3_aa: CASSQDHGTASGNTIYF
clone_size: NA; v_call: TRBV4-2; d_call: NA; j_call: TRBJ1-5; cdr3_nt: TGTGCCAGCAGCCTCCAAGAAGTCCAGGGAAGCAATCAGCCCCAGCATTTT; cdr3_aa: CASSLQEVQGSNQPQHF
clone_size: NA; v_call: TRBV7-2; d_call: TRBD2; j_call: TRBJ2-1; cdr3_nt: TGTGCCAGCAGCTTAACATTAAAACCGGGACTAGCGTACAATGAGCAGTTCTTC; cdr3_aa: CASSLTLKPGLAYNEQFF
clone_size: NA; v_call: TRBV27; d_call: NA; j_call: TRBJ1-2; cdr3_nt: TGTGCCAGCAGTTTAGCAGGTGGCTATGGCTACACCTTC; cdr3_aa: CASSLAGGYGYTF
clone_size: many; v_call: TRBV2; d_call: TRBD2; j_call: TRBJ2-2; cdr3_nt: TGTGCCAGCAGCCCGGGACTAGCGGGAGACCCCCCCGGGGAGCTGTTTTTT; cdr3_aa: CASSPGLAGDPPGELFF
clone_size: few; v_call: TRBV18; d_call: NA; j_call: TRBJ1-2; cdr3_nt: TGTGCCAGCTCGCCGGACACAGACTATGGCTACACCTTC; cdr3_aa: CASSPDTDYGYTF
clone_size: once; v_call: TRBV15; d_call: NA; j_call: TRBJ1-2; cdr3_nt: TGTGCCACCAGCAGAGCCAGGGCAGGCATATATGGCTACACCTTC; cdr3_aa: CATSRARAGIYGYTF
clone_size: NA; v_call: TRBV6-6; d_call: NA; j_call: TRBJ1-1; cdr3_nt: TGTGCCACCATATCGGGAGATGCGAACACTGAAGCTTTCTTT; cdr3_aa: CATISGDANTEAFF
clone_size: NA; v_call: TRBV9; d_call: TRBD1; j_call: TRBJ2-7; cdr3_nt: TGTGCCAGCAGCACCACCGGGACAGGGGTCTACGAGCAGTACTTC; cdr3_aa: CASSTTGTGVYEQYF
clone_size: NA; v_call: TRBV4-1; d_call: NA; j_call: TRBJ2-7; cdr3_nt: TGCGCCAGCAGCCAAGGAACTCCTTTGGAGAGGGCCGAGGACTACGAGCAGTACTTC; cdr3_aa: CASSQGTPLERAEDYEQYF
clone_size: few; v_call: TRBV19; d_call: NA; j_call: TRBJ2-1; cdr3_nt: TGTGCCAGTAGTAGACCAGGGGATTACAATGAGCAGTTCTTC; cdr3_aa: CASSRPGDYNEQFF
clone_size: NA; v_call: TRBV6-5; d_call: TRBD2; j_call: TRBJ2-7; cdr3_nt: TGTGCCAGCAGGACCGGGACTAGCGGGACCCAGCAGTACTTC; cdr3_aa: CASRTGTSGTQQYF
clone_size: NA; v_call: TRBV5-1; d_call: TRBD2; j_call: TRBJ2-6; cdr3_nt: TGCGCCAGCAGCTTGGGGTTAGCGGGCCCACGCTCTGGGGCCAACGTCCTGACTTTC; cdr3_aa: CASSLGLAGPRSGANVLTF
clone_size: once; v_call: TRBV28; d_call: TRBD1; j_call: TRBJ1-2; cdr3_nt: TGTGCCAGCAGTATCCCGGGACAGGGAATCCATGGCTACACCTTC; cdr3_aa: CASSIPGQGIHGYTF
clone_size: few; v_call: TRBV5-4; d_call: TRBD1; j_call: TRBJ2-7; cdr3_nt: TGTGCCAGCAGCTTGGGGGGACAGGGAGCCTACGAGCAGTACTTC; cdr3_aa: CASSLGGQGAYEQYF
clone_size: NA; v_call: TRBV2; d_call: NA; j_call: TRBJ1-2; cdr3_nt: TGTGCCAGCAGTGAAATCAGTGGCTACACCTTC; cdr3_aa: CASSEISGYTF
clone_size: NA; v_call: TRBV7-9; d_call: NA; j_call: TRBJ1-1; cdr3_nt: TGTGCCAGCACCCAACTCATGAACACTGAAGCTTTCTTT; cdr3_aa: CASTQLMNTEAFF
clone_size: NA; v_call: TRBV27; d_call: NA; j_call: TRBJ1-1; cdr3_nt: TGTGCCAGCAGCAACAAGCCCCCGGTATCTAAGGTGGGGACACAGAACACTGAAGCTTTCTTT; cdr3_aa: CASSNKPPVSKVGTQNTEAFF
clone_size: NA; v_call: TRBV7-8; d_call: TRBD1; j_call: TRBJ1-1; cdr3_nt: TGTGCCAGCAGCTTAGGTGGACAGGGGGTGCCCACTGAAGCTTTCTTT; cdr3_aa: CASSLGGQGVPTEAFF
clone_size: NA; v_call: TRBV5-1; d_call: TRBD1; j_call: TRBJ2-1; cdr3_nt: TGCGCCAGCAGCTTGGGGGGGACAGGGATCCACAATGAGCAGTTCTTC; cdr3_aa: CASSLGGTGIHNEQFF
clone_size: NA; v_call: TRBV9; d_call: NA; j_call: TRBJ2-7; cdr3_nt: TGTGCCAGCAGCGTCGGTAGCGGCGCCTACTACGAGCAGTACTTC; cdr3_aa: CASSVGSGAYYEQYF
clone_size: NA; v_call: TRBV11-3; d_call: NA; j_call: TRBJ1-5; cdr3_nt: TGTGCCAGCAGCGCCCACCTGGGAGGGGTTAATCAGCCCCAGCATTTT; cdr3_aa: CASSAHLGGVNQPQHF
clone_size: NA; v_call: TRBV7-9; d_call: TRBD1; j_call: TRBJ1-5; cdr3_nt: TGTGCCAGCAGCCAACAGGGGGGGAATCAGCCCCAGCATTTT; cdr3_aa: CASSQQGGNQPQHF
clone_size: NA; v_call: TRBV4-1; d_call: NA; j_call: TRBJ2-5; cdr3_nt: TGCGCCAGCAGCCAGCAATTTTCACAGGTGGGTCAAGAGACCCAGTACTTC; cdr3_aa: CASSQQFSQVGQETQYF
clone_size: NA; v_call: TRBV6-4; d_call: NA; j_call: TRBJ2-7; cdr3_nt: TGTGCCAGCAGTGAGGCAGGATATGGTTACGAGCAGTACTTC; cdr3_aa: CASSEAGYGYEQYF
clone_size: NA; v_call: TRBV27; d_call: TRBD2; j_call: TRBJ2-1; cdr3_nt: TGTGCCAGCAGCCCAAGGGCGACTAGCGGTGCCTACAATGAGCAGTTCTTC; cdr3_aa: CASSPRATSGAYNEQFF
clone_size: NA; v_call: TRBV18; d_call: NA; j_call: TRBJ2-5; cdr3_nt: TGTGCCAGCTCACCAGGGGGGACGGGCCGTGAGGAGACCCAGTACTTC; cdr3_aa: CASSPGGTGREETQYF
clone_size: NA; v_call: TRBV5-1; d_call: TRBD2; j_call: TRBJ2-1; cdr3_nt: TGCGCCAGCAGCTGGGGACTAGCGGGTAGAAATGAGCAGTTCTTC; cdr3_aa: CASSWGLAGRNEQFF
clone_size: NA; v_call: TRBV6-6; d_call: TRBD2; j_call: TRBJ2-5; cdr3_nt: TGTGCCAGCTCACCGGGACTAGCGGGAGAGACCCAGTACTTC; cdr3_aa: CASSPGLAGETQYF
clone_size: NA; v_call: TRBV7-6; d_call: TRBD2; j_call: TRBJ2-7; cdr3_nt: TGTGCCAGCAGCTTGAATAGCGGGAGCTCCCTCGAGCAGTACTTC; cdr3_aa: CASSLNSGSSLEQYF
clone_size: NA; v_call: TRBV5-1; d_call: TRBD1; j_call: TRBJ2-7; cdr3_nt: TGCGCCAGCAGCACCGGGACAGACTACGAGCAGTACTTC; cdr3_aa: CASSTGTDYEQYF
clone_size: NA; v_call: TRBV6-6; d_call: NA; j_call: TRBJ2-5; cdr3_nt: TGTGCCAGCAGCAGGGGACGGACAGAGACCCAGTACTTC; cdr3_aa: CASSRGRTETQYF
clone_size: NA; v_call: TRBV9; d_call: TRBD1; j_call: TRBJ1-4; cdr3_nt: TGTGCCAGCAGCGCGGACCCGACAGGGGGACGTAATGAAAAACTGTTTTTT; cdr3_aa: CASSADPTGGRNEKLFF
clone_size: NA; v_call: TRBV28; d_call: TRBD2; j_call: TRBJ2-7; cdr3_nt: TGTGCCAGCAGTTCGAGCGGGAGGGCCTTCTACGAGCAGTACTTC; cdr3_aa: CASSSSGRAFYEQYF
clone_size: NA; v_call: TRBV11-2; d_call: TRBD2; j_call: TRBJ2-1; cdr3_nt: TGTGCCAGCAGCTTAGATGCTAGCGGGAGTCCCCCCTCCTACAATGAGCAGTTCTTC; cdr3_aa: CASSLDASGSPPSYNEQFF
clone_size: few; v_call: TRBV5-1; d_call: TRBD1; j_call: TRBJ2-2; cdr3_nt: TGCGCCACCCGGCGGGACAGGGGCACCGGGGAGCTGTTTTTT; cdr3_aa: CATRRDRGTGELFF
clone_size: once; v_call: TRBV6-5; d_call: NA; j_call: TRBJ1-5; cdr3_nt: TGTGCCAGCAGGACCGGGGGGGCTCGTCAGCCCCAGCATTTT; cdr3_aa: CASRTGGARQPQHF
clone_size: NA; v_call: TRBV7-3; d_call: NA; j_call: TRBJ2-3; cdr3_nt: TGTGCCAGCAGTGATGAGGATTACACAGATACGCAGTATTTT; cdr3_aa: CASSDEDYTDTQYF
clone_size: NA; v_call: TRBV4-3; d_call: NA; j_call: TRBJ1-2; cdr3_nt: TGCGCCAGCAGCCAAGATCGGGGGAACTATGGCTACACCTTC; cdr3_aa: CASSQDRGNYGYTF
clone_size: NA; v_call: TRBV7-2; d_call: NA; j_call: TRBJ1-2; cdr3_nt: TGTGCCAGCAGCTTAAGGGTGACTGGGAGTGGCTACACCTTC; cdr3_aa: CASSLRVTGSGYTF
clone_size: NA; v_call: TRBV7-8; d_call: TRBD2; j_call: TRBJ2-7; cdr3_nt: TGTGCCAGCAGCAGGGAGGGGCGCGAGCAGTACTTC; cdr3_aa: CASSREGREQYF